This TCR beta chain was retrieved from a study of memory CD4+ T cells and cytomegalovirus serostatus. Study at large: Healthy Belgian adult donors included about 10 CMV-positive and 20 to 30 CMV-negative people. Study-level points and caveats: CD4+ memory repertoires contained 67 of 164 reported CMV TCRbeta sequences.

Per the original data handling: Out-of-frame sequences were removed, leaving a few million distinct TCRbeta sequences. The data were produced by immunoSEQ multiplex PCR, yet TCRdb's version contains in-frame clones alone and is incomplete. The V and J calls and clone size come from that table; D and trimming were worked out from the DNA. The table has 64,000 or so clones, approximately 77% seen once. The CDR3 consists of 17 residues. Germline V gives CDR1 KGHSH, CDR2 LQKENI. Trimming cost V 0 bases and J 0 bases, with 12 bases left between them. Single viable CD3+CD4+CD8-CD45RO+ cells were sorted as the memory CD4+ T cells. About this clone itself: Its antigen is still unknown.

Source material: memory CD4+ T cells from blood. This TCR came from an adult in good health and CMV-seronegative. This chain joins TRBV18 and TRBJ1-3; D not certain. The CDR3 DNA sequence: TGTGCCAGCTCACCACCGTGGCATCCGAGCTCTGGAAACACCATATATTTT. Translation gives CASSPPWHPSSGNTIYF. The full variable domain, completed using reference TRBV18 and TRBJ1-3, is NAGVMQNPRHLVRRRGQEARLRCSPMKGHSHVYWYRQLPEEGLKFMVYLQKENIIDESGMPKERFSAEFPKEGPSILRIQQVVRGDSAAYFCASSPPWHPSSGNTIYFGEGSWLTVV.